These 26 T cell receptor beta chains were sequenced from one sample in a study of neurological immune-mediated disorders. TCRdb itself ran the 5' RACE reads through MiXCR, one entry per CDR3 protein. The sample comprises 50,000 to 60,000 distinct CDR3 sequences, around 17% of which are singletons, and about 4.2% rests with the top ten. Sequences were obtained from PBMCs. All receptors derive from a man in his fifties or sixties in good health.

In nucleotides, the CDR3 is TGTGCCAGCAGCTTATACGCACCGGGACAGGGAATCTACGAGCAGTACTTC. Protein: CASSLYAPGQGIYEQYF. The V call is TRBV7-9, the J call TRBJ2-7; 9 positions match TRBD1. The CDR3 is 17 amino acids. Trimming took 2 bases from V and 3 from J; bases not matched to a gene: 11. The germline gives CDR1 SEHNR, CDR2 FQNEAQ (reference sequence).

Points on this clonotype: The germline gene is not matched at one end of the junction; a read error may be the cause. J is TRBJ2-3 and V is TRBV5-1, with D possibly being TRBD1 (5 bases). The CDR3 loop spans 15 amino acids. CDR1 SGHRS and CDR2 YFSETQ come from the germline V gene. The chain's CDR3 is CASSLGGGTWDTQYF. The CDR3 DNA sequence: TGCGCCAGCAGCTTGGGGGGCGGCACTTGGGATACTCAGTATTTT.

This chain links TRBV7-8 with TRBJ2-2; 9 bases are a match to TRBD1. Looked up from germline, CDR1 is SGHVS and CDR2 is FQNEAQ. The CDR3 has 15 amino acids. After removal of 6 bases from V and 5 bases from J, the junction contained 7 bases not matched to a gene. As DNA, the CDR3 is TGTGCCAGCAGAAACAGGGGGCGAACGACCGGGGAGCTGTTTTTT. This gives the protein CASRNRGRTTGELFF.

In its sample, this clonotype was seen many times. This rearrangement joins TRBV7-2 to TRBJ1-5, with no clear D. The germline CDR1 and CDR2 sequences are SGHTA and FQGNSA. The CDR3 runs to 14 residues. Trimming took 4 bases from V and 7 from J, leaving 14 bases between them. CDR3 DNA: TGTGCCAGCAGCTCCTACGGGGTTAGCCAGCCCCAGCATTTT. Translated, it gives CASSSYGVSQPQHF.

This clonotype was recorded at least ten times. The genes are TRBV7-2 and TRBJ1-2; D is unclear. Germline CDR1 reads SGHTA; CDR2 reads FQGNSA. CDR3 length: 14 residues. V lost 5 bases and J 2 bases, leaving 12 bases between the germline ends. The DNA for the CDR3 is TGTGCCAGCAGCCCAGTTGGGCGCAACTATGGCTACACCTTC. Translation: CASSPVGRNYGYTF.

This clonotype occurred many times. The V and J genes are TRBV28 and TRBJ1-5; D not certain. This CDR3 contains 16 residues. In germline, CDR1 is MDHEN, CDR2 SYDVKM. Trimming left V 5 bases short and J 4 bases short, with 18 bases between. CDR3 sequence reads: CASSPGTTPSNQPQHF. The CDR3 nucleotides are TGTGCCAGCAGTCCGGGCACCACTCCTTCTAATCAGCCCCAGCATTTT.

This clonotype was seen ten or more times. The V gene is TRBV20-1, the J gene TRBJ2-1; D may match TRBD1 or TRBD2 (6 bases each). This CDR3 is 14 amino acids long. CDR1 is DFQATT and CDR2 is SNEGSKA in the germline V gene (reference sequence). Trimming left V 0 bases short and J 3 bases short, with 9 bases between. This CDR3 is CSARDRGVYNEQFF. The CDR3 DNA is TGCAGTGCTAGAGATAGGGGGGTCTACAATGAGCAGTTCTTC.

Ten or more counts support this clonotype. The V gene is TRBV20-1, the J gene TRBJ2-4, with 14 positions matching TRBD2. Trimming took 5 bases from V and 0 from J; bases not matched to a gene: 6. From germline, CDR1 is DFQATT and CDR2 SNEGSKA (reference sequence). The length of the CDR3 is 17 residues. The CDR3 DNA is TGCAGTGCTGGGACTAGCGGGAGCAACCAAGCCAAAAACATTCAGTACTTC. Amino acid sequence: CSAGTSGSNQAKNIQYF.

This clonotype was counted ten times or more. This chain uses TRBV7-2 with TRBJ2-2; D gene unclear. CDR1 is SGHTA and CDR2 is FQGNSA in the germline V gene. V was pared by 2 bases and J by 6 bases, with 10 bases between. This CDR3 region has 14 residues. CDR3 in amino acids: CASSLILDAGELFF. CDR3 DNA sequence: TGTGCCAGCAGCTTAATCCTAGATGCCGGGGAGCTGTTTTTT.

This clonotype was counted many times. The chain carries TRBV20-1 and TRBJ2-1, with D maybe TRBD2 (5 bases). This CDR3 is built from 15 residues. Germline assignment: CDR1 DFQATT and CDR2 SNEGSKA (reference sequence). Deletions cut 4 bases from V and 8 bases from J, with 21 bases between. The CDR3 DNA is TGCAGTGCTACCCCGAGGCTGGGAGTGGGCCATGAGCAGTTCTTC. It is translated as CSATPRLGVGHEQFF.

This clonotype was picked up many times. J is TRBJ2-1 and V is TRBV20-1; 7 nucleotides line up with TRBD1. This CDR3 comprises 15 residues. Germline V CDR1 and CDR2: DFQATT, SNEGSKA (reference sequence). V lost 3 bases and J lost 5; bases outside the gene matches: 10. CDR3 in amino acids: CSASLISGQNNEQFF. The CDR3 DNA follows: TGCAGTGCTAGCCTCATTTCGGGACAGAACAATGAGCAGTTCTTC.

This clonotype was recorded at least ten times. This CDR3 reads CASSIAGQALRNEQYF. The CDR3 DNA reads TGTGCCAGCAGCATAGCGGGACAGGCCTTGCGGAACGAGCAGTACTTC. V gene TRBV28 combines with J gene TRBJ2-7; possibly TRBD1 or TRBD2 for D (8 bases each). Trimming took 6 bases from V and 5 from J, leaving 23 bases between them. The CDR3 sequence is 16 residues long. Germline lookup yields CDR1 MDHEN and CDR2 SYDVKM.

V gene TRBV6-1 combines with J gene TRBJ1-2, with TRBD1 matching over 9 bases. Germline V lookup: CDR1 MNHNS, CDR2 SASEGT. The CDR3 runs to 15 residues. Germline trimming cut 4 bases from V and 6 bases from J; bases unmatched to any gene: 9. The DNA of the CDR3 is TGTGCCAGCAGTGGCCCAGGGACAGGGCGGGATGGCTACACCTTC. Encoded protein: CASSGPGTGRDGYTF.

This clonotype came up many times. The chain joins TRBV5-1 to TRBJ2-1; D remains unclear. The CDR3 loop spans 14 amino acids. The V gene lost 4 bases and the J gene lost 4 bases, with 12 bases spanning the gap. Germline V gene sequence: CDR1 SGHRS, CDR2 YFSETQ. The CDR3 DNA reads TGCGCCAGCAGCCTTATAGGTCCGTACAATGAGCAGTTCTTC. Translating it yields CASSLIGPYNEQFF.

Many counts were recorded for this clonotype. The CDR3 protein is CASSEIAGTENEQFF. The DNA of the CDR3 is TGTGCCAGCAGTGAAATTGCCGGGACTGAGAATGAGCAGTTCTTC. The gene calls are TRBV12-3 or TRBV12-4 and TRBJ2-1; D possibly corresponds to TRBD2 (6 bases). The CDR3 sequence is 15 residues long. The V end was cut by 5 bases, the J end by 7 bases, with 18 bases between.

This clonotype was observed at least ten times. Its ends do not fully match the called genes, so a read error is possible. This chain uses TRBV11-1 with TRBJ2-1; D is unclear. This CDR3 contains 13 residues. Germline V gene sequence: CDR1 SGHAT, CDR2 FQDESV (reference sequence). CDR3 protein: CASSSPDFNGQFF. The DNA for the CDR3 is TGTGCCAGCAGCTCCCCGGATTTCAATGGGCAGTTCTTC.

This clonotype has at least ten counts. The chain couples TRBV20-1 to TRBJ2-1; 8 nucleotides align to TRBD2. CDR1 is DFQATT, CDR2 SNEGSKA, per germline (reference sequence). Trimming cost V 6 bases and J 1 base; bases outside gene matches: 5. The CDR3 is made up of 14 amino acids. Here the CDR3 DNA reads TGCAGTGCAACTAGCGGTCCATCCTACAATGAGCAGTTCTTC. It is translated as CSATSGPSYNEQFF.

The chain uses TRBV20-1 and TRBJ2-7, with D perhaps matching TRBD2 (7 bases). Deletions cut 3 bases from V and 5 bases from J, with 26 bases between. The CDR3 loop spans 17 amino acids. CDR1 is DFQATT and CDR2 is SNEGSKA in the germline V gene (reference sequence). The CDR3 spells CSASARLNIRGRDEQYF. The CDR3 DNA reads TGCAGTGCTAGCGCCCGCTTAAATATAAGGGGGAGGGACGAGCAGTACTTC.

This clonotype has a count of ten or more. CDR3 coding DNA: TGCGCCAGCAGCTGGACCGGGACAGGGGTTTCCAATTCACCCCTCCACTTT. The encoded protein is CASSWTGTGVSNSPLHF. This chain links TRBV5-1 with TRBJ1-6; 10 bases agree with TRBD1. Germline V gene lookup returns CDR1 SGHRS and CDR2 YFSETQ. The V gene end was trimmed by 3 bases and the J gene end by 7 bases; junction bases not matched to a gene: 10. The CDR3 is 17 residues long.

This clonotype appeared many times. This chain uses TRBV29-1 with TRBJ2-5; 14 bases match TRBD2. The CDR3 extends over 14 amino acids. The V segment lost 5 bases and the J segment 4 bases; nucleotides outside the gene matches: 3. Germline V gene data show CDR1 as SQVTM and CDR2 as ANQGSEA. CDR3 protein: CSVRLAGGRETQYF. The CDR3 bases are TGCAGCGTTCGACTAGCGGGAGGGCGAGAGACCCAGTACTTC. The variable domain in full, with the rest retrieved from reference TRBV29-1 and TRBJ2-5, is SAVISQKPSRDICQRGTSLTIQCQVDSQVTMMFWYRQQPGQSLTLIATANQGSEATYESGFVIDKFPISRPNLTFSTLTVSNMSPEDSSIYLCSVRLAGGRETQYFGPGTRLLVL.

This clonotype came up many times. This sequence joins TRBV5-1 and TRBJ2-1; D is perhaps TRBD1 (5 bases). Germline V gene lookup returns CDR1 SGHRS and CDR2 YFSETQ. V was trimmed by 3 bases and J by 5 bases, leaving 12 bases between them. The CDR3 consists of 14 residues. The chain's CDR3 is CASSSGQGNNEQFF. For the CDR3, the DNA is TGCGCCAGCAGCTCAGGTCAGGGTAACAATGAGCAGTTCTTC.

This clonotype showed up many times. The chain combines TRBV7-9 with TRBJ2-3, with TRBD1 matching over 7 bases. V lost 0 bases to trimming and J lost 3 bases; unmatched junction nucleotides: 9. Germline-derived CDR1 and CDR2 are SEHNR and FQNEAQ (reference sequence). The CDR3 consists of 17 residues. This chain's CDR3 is CASSLAPTGVRTDTQYF. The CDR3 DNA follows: TGTGCCAGCAGCTTAGCCCCTACAGGGGTAAGAACAGATACGCAGTATTTT.

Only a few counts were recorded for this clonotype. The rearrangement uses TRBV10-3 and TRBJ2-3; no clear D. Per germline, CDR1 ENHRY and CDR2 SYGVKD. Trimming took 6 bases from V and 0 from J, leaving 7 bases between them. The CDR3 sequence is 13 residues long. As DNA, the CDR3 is TGTGCCATCAGCACTATAAGCACAGATACGCAGTATTTT. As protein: CAISTISTDTQYF.

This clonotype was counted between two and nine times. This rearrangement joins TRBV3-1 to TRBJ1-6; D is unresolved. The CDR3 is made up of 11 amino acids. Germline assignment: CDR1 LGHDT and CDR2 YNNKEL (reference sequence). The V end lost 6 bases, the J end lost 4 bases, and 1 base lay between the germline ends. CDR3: CASSYNSPLHF. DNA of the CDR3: TGTGCCAGCAGTTATAATTCACCCCTCCACTTT.

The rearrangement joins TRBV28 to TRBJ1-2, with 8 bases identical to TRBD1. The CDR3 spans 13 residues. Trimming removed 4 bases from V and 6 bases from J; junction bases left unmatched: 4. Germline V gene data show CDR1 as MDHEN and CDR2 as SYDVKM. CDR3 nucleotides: TGTGCCAGCAGTTATTCAGGGGGCGATGGCTACACCTTC. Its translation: CASSYSGGDGYTF.

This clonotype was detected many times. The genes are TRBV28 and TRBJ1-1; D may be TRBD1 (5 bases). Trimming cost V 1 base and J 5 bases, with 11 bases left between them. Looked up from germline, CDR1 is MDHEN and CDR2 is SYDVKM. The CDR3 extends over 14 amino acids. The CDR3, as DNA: TGTGCCAGCAGTTTATCGCCGGAGGGGACTGAAGCTTTCTTT. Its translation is CASSLSPEGTEAFF.